The TCR beta chain under discussion was sequenced for a study of human T cells and chemical hapten exposure. Time point specified: pre-sensitization, week 0. The treatment is: therapeutic diphenylcyclopropenone sensitization with weekly scalp DPC. A remark on this clonotype: The junction and the germline gene differ at one end; a read error may be behind it.

The CDR3 runs 13 residues. Germline loops: CDR1 MNHNY, CDR2 SVGAGI (reference sequence). TCRdb re-analysed the RACE reads in MiXCR, keeping a single row per CDR3 protein. The table lists 65,000 to 90,000 distinct CDR3 sequences, approximately 15% of them singletons. This material consisted of whole blood, taken in connection with sensitization to the hapten diphenylcyclopropenone (DPC). This chain connects TRBV6-6 to TRBJ2-3; D unclear. The origin of this receptor is a woman aged 45-59 years with alopecia areata. Some clones in this sample may be carry-over from other donors' samples. This CDR3 is CTSSYLRTDTQYF. In DNA, the CDR3 is TGTACCAGCAGTTACCTCAGGACAGATACGCAGTATTTT.